This T cell receptor (beta chain) was observed in a study of T-cell memory formation after mild COVID-19. Study-wide points: Whereas later expanders leaned CD4+, clones contracting day 15 to 85 showed a balanced CD4/CD8 makeup. Those CD4+ clones that contracted were mainly in CM and EM (CD8+ ones in EMRA). Day 37-peaking second-wave clones had unconfirmed SARS-CoV-2 specificity.

This clonotype was seen only a few times. Its target is unknown. From 5'RACE with constant-segment primers came TCR alpha and TCR beta cDNA libraries that carried sample barcodes and UMIs. In TCRdb, the 5' RACE reads were re-called with MiXCR into one record per CDR3 protein. This table has fewer than 700,000 distinct CDR3 sequences, over 15% appearing once. Trimming stripped 0 bases from V and 5 bases from J, with 11 bases between. Germline CDR1 is SGHKS and CDR2 is YYEKEE (reference sequence). The CDR3 length is 14 residues. This chain joins TRBV5-5 and TRBJ1-2; D is undetermined. Sample: PBMCs or a T cell subset sorted from them (not recorded which). The TCR was taken from an adult woman who had mild COVID-19 (a few samples of this study predate the infection). Cell type and time point are not known. CDR3 region: CASSLEFGRYGYTF. CDR3 bases: TGTGCCAGCAGCTTGGAGTTCGGGAGATATGGCTACACCTTC.